This T cell receptor beta chain was sequenced during a study of blood T cell repertoires in COVID-19. Overall study context: T cells, B-cell-depleted T cells, or PBMCs provided the cDNA or gDNA that served as material.

This CDR3 is built from 14 residues. Germline lookup yields CDR1 SGHTA and CDR2 FQGNSA. The V gene lost 1 base and the J gene lost 1 base, with 8 bases spanning the gap. TCRdb keeps only in-frame clones here, not all; method: immunoSEQ multiplex PCR. This table holds hundreds of thousands of clones, 87% found once. About this clone itself: Other DNA sequences in the same sample also yield this CDR3.

V is TRBV7-2 and J is TRBJ2-7, with D perhaps matching TRBD2 (6 bases). The clonotype originates from a woman aged 35 to 49 who had recovered from COVID-19. The sequencing input was PBMCs or T cells enriched from blood (not recorded which). The CDR3 sequence: CASSLEGLSYEQYF. The CDR3 DNA sequence: TGTGCCAGCAGCTTAGAGGGACTGTCCTACGAGCAGTACTTC.